One sample yielded the 9 T cell receptor beta chains listed below, sequenced in a study of shared clonotypes between healthy human individuals. The assay was immunoSEQ multiplex PCR, and TCRdb's table has in-frame clones only and misses some. The repertoire holds roughly 2.5 million clones, with 90% to 95% as singletons. The sample taken for sequencing was naive CD4+ T cells sorted from blood. Subset noted: CD45RA+ positively selected. The receptors shown here come from a man between 18 and 35 years old in good health.

This clone has just one count. Other DNA sequences of this sample code for an identical CDR3. The J gene is TRBJ2-3, the V gene TRBV7-2; no clear D. Looked up from germline, CDR1 is SGHTA and CDR2 is FQGNSA. The CDR3 is 12 residues long. The V end was cut by 3 bases, the J end by 4 bases, with 5 bases between. The CDR3 DNA follows: TGTGCCAGCAGCTTGCTAGCAGATACGCAGTATTTT. Its protein is CASSLLADTQYF.

V gene TRBV19 combines with J gene TRBJ1-1; D is unresolved. CDR1 and CDR2 from the germline V gene are LNHDA and SQIVND (reference sequence). This CDR3 has 15 residues. Trimming cost V 3 bases and J 4 bases, with 15 bases left between them. Here the CDR3 DNA reads TGTGCCAGTAGTATTAACCTGGTTTTGAGCACTGAAGCTTTCTTT. Its protein product is CASSINLVLSTEAFF. Full variable domain (missing parts from reference TRBV19 and TRBJ1-1): DGGITQSPKYLFRKEGQNVTLSCEQNLNHDAMYWYRQDPGQGLRLIYYSQIVNDFQKGDIAEGYSVSREKKESFPLTVTSAQKNPTAFYLCASSINLVLSTEAFFGQGTRLTVV.

V is TRBV7-9 and J is TRBJ2-7, with D possibly being TRBD1 (6 bases). Germline V lookup: CDR1 SEHNR, CDR2 FQNEAQ (reference sequence). The ends were cut back, 0 bases at V and 0 bases at J, with 12 bases in the middle. The CDR3 extends over 16 amino acids. The CDR3, as DNA: TGTGCCAGCAGCTTAGCGCGTTCGGGACACTCCTACGAGCAGTACTTC. It is translated as CASSLARSGHSYEQYF.

The rearrangement links TRBV6-5 to TRBJ2-1, with TRBD1 identical over 7 bases. The germline CDR1 and CDR2 sequences are MNHEY and SVGAGI. V shed 7 bases, J shed 8 bases, and the junction held 2 bases outside the gene matches. There are 11 residues in the CDR3. The CDR3 spells CASNRGDEQFF. Here the CDR3 DNA reads TGTGCCAGCAACAGGGGCGATGAGCAGTTCTTC.

As regards this clone: Other DNA variants within this sample encode the same CDR3. J is TRBJ1-5 and V is TRBV30; D might be TRBD1 (5 bases). The germline V gene has CDR1 GTSNPN and CDR2 SVGIG (reference sequence). This CDR3 is built from 13 residues. Trimming pared 3 bases from V and 3 bases from J, leaving 9 bases between. CDR3 in DNA: TGTGCCTGGAGCCCGGACATCAATCAGCCCCAGCATTTT. This translates into CAWSPDINQPQHF.

The CDR3 coding sequence is TGTGCCAGCATCGCGACGGCCACAGATACGCAGTATTTT. Protein: CASIATATDTQYF. The chain couples TRBV6-5 to TRBJ2-3; D call uncertain. This CDR3 spans 13 amino acids. In germline, CDR1 is MNHEY, CDR2 SVGAGI. The germline V and J ends were trimmed by 7 bases and 2 bases, with 10 bases remaining between them.

V usage is TRBV11-2 and J usage is TRBJ2-1, with D perhaps being TRBD1 or TRBD2 (6 bases each). The CDR3 spans 16 residues. The germline V and J ends were trimmed by 4 bases and 4 bases, with 17 bases remaining between them. CDR1 SGHAT and CDR2 FQNNGV come from the germline V gene. The chain's CDR3 is CASSSRTGGAYNEQFF. In nucleotides, the CDR3 is TGTGCCAGCAGCTCGAGGACCGGGGGCGCTTACAATGAGCAGTTCTTC.

The chain links TRBV9 to TRBJ2-3; D unclear. V shed 4 bases and J shed 0 bases, with 12 bases lying between them. Germline lookup yields CDR1 SGDLS and CDR2 YYNGEE. The CDR3 is made up of 15 amino acids. CDR3 residues: CASSHGPVSTDTQYF. CDR3 sequence (DNA): TGTGCCAGCAGCCACGGGCCGGTAAGCACAGATACGCAGTATTTT.

The CDR3 nucleotides read TGTGCCAGCTCACCGTCCGGTCCCAACGAGCAGTACTTC. It is translated as CASSPSGPNEQYF. This rearrangement joins TRBV18 to TRBJ2-7; no definite D call. The CDR3 loop spans 13 amino acids. The germline V and J ends were trimmed by 3 bases and 5 bases, with 11 bases remaining between them. CDR1 is KGHSH, CDR2 LQKENI, per germline.